This passage covers 14 T cell receptor beta chains from one sample sequenced in a study of cytomegalovirus exposure and HLA in healthy donors. The primer mix had 60 Vbeta and 13 Jbeta primers. Sequencing used immunoSEQ multiplex PCR; TCRdb keeps in-frame clones, though not all of them. The sample holds hundreds of thousands of clones, 72% seen once. The specimen was PBMCs. The receptors here all came from a female donor in good health and CMV-seronegative.

The V and J genes are TRBV11-2 and TRBJ2-3; 10 bases are a match to TRBD1. With 8 bases clipped from V and 4 bases from J, the junction kept 12 bases outside the gene matches. The germline V gene encodes CDR1 SGHAT and CDR2 FQNNGV. The CDR3 length is 16 residues. CDR3 in DNA: TGTGCCAGCTCTCCCTATAAGGGGACAGGGGCAGATACGCAGTATTTT. This translates into CASSPYKGTGADTQYF.

J is TRBJ1-3 and V is TRBV15, with D hard to call. Trimming pared 6 bases from V and 1 base from J, leaving 7 bases between. The CDR3 runs to 13 residues. From germline, CDR1 is LNHNV and CDR2 YYDKDF (reference sequence). The CDR3 is CATREDSGNTIYF. In DNA form, the CDR3 reads TGTGCCACCAGGGAGGATTCTGGAAACACCATATATTTT.

This sequence joins TRBV7-3 and TRBJ2-6; TRBD2 agrees at 9 bases. With 2 bases clipped from V and 0 bases from J, the junction kept 14 bases outside the gene matches. The V gene's germline CDR1 is SGHTA and CDR2 FQGTGA. The CDR3 is made up of 21 amino acids. In DNA, the CDR3 is TGTGCCAGCAGCTTAGGCGTACTCGGGCTAGCGGGAAGCTCTGGGGCCAACGTCCTGACTTTC. Protein product: CASSLGVLGLAGSSGANVLTF.

This rearrangement joins TRBV6-6 to TRBJ1-2; 7 bases agree with TRBD1. The V and J ends lost 2 bases and 4 bases, in that order; junction bases with no gene match: 4. Germline V gene lookup returns CDR1 MNHNY and CDR2 SVGAGI (reference sequence). The CDR3 length is 14 residues. CDR3 DNA: TGTGCCAGCAGTTACGAGGGGGCCAGCTATGGCTACACCTTC. Encoded protein: CASSYEGASYGYTF.

On this clone itself: A read error may account for a junction end that differs from germline. This rearrangement joins TRBV6-5 to TRBJ1-2; no clear D. From germline, CDR1 is MNHEY and CDR2 SVGAGI. This CDR3 region has 14 residues. The CDR3 DNA sequence: TGTGCCTCCAAAGCGGCGGCCGCTAACTATTGCTACACCTTC. Its translation: CASKAAAANYCYTF.

V and J are TRBV7-2 and TRBJ2-5; weak D call: TRBD2 (5 bases). Germline V CDR1 and CDR2: SGHTA, FQGNSA. V dropped 4 bases and J dropped 2 bases, with 11 bases sitting between them. There are 14 residues in the CDR3. This chain's CDR3 is CASSSPGMQETQYF. Written as DNA, the CDR3 is TGTGCCAGCAGCTCACCCGGGATGCAAGAGACCCAGTACTTC.

The genes are TRBV25-1 and TRBJ2-2, with 9 bases fitting TRBD2. The germline CDR1 and CDR2 sequences are MGHDK and SYGVNS. This CDR3 is 16 amino acids long. Losses at the gene ends were 3 bases for V and 6 bases for J; bases not matched to a gene: 8. The CDR3 coding sequence is TGTGCCAGCAGTGACTTTAGCGGGAGCGTGGCCGGGGAGCTGTTTTTT. This gives the protein CASSDFSGSVAGELFF.

This clone was counted only a few times. V is TRBV2 and J is TRBJ2-7; D is unclear. V was pared by 6 bases and J by 2 bases, with 8 bases between. This CDR3 contains 12 residues. Germline V gives CDR1 SNHLY, CDR2 FYNNEI. DNA for the CDR3: TGTGCCAGCAGAGAGAGAACCTACGAGCAGTACTTC. Its translation: CASRERTYEQYF.

V and J are TRBV10-1 and TRBJ2-7, with TRBD1 identical over 8 bases. Germline CDR1 WNHNN, CDR2 SYGVQD (reference sequence). Trimming cost V 5 bases and J 4 bases; bases outside gene matches: 10. This CDR3 has 15 residues. CDR3: CASSTHRTGFYEQYF. In DNA form, the CDR3 reads TGCGCCAGCAGTACCCACCGGACAGGGTTTTACGAGCAGTACTTC.

CDR3 in DNA: TGTGCCAGCAGTCGAAAGGGGGCTTCCTACGAGCAGTACTTC. Amino acid sequence: CASSRKGASYEQYF. The chain recombines TRBV7-9 with TRBJ2-7; 7 bases line up with TRBD1. CDR1 is SEHNR and CDR2 is FQNEAQ in the germline V gene (reference sequence). After removal of 6 bases from V and 1 base from J, the junction contained 6 bases not matched to a gene. The CDR3 has 14 amino acids.

The chain uses TRBV11-2 and TRBJ2-1, with a weak D call TRBD2 (6 bases). V lost 5 bases, J lost 7 bases, and 12 bases lay in between. CDR1 and CDR2 from the germline V gene are SGHAT and FQNNGV. There are 13 residues in the CDR3. The DNA of the CDR3 is TGTGCCAGCAGCCGGGACTTGCCAAATGAGCAGTTCTTC. Its protein is CASSRDLPNEQFF.

In its sample, this clone was seen once. The CDR3 region is CASSENPTGQGARYTIYF. The CDR3 region has the DNA TGTGCCAGCAGCGAAAACCCGACCGGACAGGGGGCCCGTTACACCATATATTTT. The chain is built from TRBV7-2 and TRBJ1-3, with TRBD1 matching over 11 bases. Germline values: CDR1 SGHTA, CDR2 FQGNSA. J gave up 8 bases and V 5 bases, and 17 bases lay outside the gene matches. This CDR3 has 18 amino acids.

This chain links TRBV27 with TRBJ1-5, with 8 bases fitting TRBD1. This CDR3 region has 14 residues. The V segment lost 4 bases and the J segment 2 bases; nucleotides outside the gene matches: 1. The germline gives CDR1 MNHEY, CDR2 SMNVEV (reference sequence). The CDR3 DNA reads as TGTGCCAGCAGTTCGACAGGGGGCAATCAGCCCCAGCATTTT. It is translated as CASSSTGGNQPQHF.

This sequence joins TRBV2 and TRBJ2-7; D ambiguous. The CDR3 runs 12 residues. Germline CDR1 SNHLY, CDR2 FYNNEI. V lost 6 bases to trimming and J lost 0 bases, with 6 bases between them. The CDR3 DNA sequence: TGTGCCAGCAGCGTTAGCTCCTACGAGCAGTACTTC. This sequence encodes CASSVSSYEQYF.